This T cell receptor beta chain was found in a study of T-cell memory formation after mild COVID-19. CDR1 and CDR2 (germline): SGHRS, YFSETQ. V was trimmed by 6 bases and J by 7 bases, leaving 9 bases between them. The length of the CDR3 is 11 residues. Amplification by 5'RACE using constant-segment primers produced TCR alpha and TCR beta cDNA libraries that carried sample barcodes and UMIs. One entry per CDR3 protein results from TCRdb running MiXCR on the 5' RACE reads. The sample has under 450,000 distinct CDR3 sequences, about 20% seen once; the top ten hold about 21%. Material: PBMCs or a T cell subset sorted from them (not recorded which). The rearrangement joins TRBV5-1 to TRBJ2-3; D remains unclear. This receptor was identified in a man aged 18-30 years who had mild COVID-19 (a few samples of this study predate the infection). Cell type and time point are not known. CDR3 residues: CASTHEYTQYF. The DNA of the CDR3 is TGCGCCAGCACCCATGAGTATACGCAGTATTTT.